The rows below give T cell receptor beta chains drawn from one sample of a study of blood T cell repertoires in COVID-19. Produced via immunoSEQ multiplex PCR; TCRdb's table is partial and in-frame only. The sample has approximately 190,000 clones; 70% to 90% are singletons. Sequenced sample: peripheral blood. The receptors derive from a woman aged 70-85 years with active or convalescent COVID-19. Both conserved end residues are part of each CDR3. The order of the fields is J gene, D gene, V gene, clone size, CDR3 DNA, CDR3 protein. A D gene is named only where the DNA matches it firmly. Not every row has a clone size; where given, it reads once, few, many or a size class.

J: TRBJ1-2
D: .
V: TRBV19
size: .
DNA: TGTGCCAGTAGTGCGGGACGTAGCTATGGCTACACCTTC
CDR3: CASSAGRSYGYTF

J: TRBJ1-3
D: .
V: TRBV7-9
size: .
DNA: TGTGCCACCAAAACAGATTCTGGAAACACCATATATTTT
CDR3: CATKTDSGNTIYF

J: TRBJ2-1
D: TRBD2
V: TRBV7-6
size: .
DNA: TGTGCCAGCAGCTTAGTAGCGGGAACCTACAATGAGCAGTTCTTC
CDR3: CASSLVAGTYNEQFF

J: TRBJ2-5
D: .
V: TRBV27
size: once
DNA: TGTGCCAGCAGTTTATCGAGTGCAGGTTTGGAGACCCAGTACTTC
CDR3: CASSLSSAGLETQYF

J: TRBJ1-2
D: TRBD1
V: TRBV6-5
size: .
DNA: TGTGCCAGCAGTTACTTGACAGGGCCCAACTATGGCTACACCTTC
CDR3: CASSYLTGPNYGYTF

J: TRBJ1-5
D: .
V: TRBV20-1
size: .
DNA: TGCAGTGCTAGTACAGGGCCCTCTAGGCCCAATCAGCCCCAGCATTTT
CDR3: CSASTGPSRPNQPQHF

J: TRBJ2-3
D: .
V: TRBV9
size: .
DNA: TGTGCCAGCAGCGCTGGCCGACTCCCACGGGATACGCAGTATTTT
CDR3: CASSAGRLPRDTQYF

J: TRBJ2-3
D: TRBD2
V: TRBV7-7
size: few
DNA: TGTGCCAGCAGCTTAGGACTAGCTAGCACAGATACGCAGTATTTT
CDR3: CASSLGLASTDTQYF

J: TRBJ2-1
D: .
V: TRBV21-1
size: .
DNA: TGTGCCAGCAGCTTCAAACCTGGCCGGGGGGACGAGCAGTTCTTC
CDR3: CASSFKPGRGDEQFF

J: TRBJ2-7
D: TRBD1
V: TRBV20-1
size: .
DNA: TGCAGTGCTGACAGGGCCTTCGAGCAGTACTTC
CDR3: CSADRAFEQYF

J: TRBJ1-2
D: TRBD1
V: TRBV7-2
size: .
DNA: TGTGCCAGCAGCTTAGGGACAGGGCATGGCTACACCTTC
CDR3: CASSLGTGHGYTF

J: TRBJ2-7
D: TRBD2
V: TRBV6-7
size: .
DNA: TGTGCCAGCAGTTATAGAGTAGTAGCGGGACTCTACGAGCAGTACTTC
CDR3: CASSYRVVAGLYEQYF

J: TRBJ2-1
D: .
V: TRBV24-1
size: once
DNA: TGTGCCACCAGTGATGCCGCTGGATCCCAGGATGAGCAGTTCTTC
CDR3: CATSDAAGSQDEQFF

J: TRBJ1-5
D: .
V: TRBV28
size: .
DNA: TGTGCCAGCAGTTTTCGGGGGATGCGCAATCAGCCCCAGCATTTT
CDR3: CASSFRGMRNQPQHF

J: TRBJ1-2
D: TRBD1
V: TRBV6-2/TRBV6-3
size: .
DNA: TGTGCCAGCAGTTACCCTACAGGGGGCTCGTCTAACTATGGCTACACCTTC
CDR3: CASSYPTGGSSNYGYTF

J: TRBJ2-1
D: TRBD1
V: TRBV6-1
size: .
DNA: TGTGCCAGCAGTGATGATCAACAGGGGCAGGGGGTAGAGCAGTTCTTC
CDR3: CASSDDQQGQGVEQFF

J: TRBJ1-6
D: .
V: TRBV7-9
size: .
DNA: TGTGCCAGCCGCTACCAGGGGTTTGATTCACCCCTCCACTTT
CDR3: CASRYQGFDSPLHF

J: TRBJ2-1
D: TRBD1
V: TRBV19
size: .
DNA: TGTGCCAGTAGCCCGAACAGGGGGAACTACAATGAGCAGTTCTTC
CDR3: CASSPNRGNYNEQFF

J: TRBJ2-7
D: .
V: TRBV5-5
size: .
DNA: TGTGCCAGCAGCTTGGCCCCCGGGAACTACGAGCAGTACTTC
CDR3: CASSLAPGNYEQYF

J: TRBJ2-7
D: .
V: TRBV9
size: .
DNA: TGTGCCAGCAGCGTAGACTGGTTCTCCTACGAGCAGTACTTC
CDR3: CASSVDWFSYEQYF

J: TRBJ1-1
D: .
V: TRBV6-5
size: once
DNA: TGTGCCAGCAGTTACTCCGGGGGGGGCACTGAAGCTTTCTTT
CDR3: CASSYSGGGTEAFF

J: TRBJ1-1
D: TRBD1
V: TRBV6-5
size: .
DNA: TGTGCCAGCAGACCGGGACAGCCAGCCCTTGAAGCTTTCTTT
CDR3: CASRPGQPALEAFF

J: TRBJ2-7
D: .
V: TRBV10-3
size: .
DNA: TGTGCCAGCACCGGGACTGGGTACGAGCAGTACTTC
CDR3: CASTGTGYEQYF

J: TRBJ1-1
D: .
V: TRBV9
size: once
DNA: TGTGCCAGCAGCGCTGGGGGAGGCACTGAAGCTTTCTTT
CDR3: CASSAGGGTEAFF

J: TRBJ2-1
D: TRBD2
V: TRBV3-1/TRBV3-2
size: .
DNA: TGTGCCAGCAGCCAAGATCTTCTCGCGGGAGGGCCGGGTGAGCAGTTCTTC
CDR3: CASSQDLLAGGPGEQFF

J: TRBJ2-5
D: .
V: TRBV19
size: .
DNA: TGTGCCAGTAGTTCTCGGACTGGCCAAGAGACCCAGTACTTC
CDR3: CASSSRTGQETQYF

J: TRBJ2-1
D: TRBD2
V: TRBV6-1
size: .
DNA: TGTGCCAGCAGTGAAGCTAGCGGGGGCGGCTACAATGAGCAGTTCTTC
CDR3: CASSEASGGGYNEQFF

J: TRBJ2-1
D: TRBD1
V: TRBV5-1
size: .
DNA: TGCGCCAGCAGCTTTACGGCAGGGGGCTACAATGAGCAGTTCTTC
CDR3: CASSFTAGGYNEQFF

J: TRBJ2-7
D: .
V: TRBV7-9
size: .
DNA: TGTGCCAGCAGCTTAAGTACAGGCTCCTACGAGCAGTACTTC
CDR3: CASSLSTGSYEQYF

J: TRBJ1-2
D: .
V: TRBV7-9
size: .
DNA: TGTGCCAGCAGCCCAATGGAGGGGCCTTTTGTCAATGGCTACACCTTC
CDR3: CASSPMEGPFVNGYTF

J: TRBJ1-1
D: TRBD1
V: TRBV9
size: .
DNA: TGTGCCAGCAGCCCACAGGGGGTTTACACTGAAGCTTTCTTT
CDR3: CASSPQGVYTEAFF

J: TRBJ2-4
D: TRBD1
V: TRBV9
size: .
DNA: TGTGCCAGCAGCCCAAAGACAGGGGAAGCCAAAAACATTCAGTACTTC
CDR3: CASSPKTGEAKNIQYF

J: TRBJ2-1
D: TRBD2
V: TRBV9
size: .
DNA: TGTGCCAGCAGCGTAGTGGGTAGCGGGAGCGGATTCGACAATGAGCAGTTCTTC
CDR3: CASSVVGSGSGFDNEQFF

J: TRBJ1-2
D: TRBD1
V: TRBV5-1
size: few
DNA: TGCGCCAGCAGCTGGGGACAGGGGAACTATGGCTACACCTTC
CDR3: CASSWGQGNYGYTF

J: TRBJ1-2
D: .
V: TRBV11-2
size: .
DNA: TGTGCCAGCAGCTTATTGGGGGGTGGCTATGGCTACACCTTC
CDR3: CASSLLGGGYGYTF

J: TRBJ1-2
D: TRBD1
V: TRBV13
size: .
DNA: TGTGCCAGCAGCTTGGGACAGCTCTATGGCTACACCTTC
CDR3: CASSLGQLYGYTF

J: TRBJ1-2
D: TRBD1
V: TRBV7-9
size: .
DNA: TGTGCCAGCAGCTCGGACAGGGCGAGGGGCTACACCTTC
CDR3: CASSSDRARGYTF

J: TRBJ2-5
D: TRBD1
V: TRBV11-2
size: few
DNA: TGTGCCAGCAGCCGGGGACAGCTGAAAGAGACCCAGTACTTC
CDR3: CASSRGQLKETQYF

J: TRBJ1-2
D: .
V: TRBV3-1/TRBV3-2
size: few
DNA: TGTGCCAGCAGGTTAACAGGGAACTATGGCTACACCTTC
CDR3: CASRLTGNYGYTF

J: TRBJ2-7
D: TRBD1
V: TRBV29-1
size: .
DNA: TGCAGCGTCGAAACAGGGGGCAACGAGCAGTACTTC
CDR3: CSVETGGNEQYF

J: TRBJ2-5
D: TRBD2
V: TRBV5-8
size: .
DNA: TGTGCCAGCAGCCTTGAACTAGCGGGAGGGGAAGAGACCCAGTACTTC
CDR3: CASSLELAGGEETQYF

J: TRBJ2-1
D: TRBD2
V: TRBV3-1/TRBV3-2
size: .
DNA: TGTGCCAGCAGCCAAGCCCTCGGGGGGAAGGATGAGCAGTTCTTC
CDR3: CASSQALGGKDEQFF

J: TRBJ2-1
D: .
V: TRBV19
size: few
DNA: TGTGCCAGTAGTACCCCCTTGGGTAGCGGCCTCTACAATGAGCAGTTCTTC
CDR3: CASSTPLGSGLYNEQFF

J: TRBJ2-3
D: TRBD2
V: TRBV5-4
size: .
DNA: TGTGCCAGCAGCTCGCCGACGGGAGGGCCTAAACATACGCAGTATTTT
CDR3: CASSSPTGGPKHTQYF

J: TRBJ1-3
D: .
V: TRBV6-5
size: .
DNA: TGTGCCAGCACCTCTCGAAGAGTTCAAGGAAACACCATATATTTT
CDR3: CASTSRRVQGNTIYF

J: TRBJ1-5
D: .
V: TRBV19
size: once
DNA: TGTGCCAGTAGTATAATGGTGCAACGGGGTCAGCCCCAGCATTTT
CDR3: CASSIMVQRGQPQHF

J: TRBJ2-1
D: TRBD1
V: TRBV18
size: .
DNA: TGTGCCAGCTCACCACTGACAGGGCAGCCTAATCCTGGAAATGAGCAGTTCTTC
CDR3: CASSPLTGQPNPGNEQFF

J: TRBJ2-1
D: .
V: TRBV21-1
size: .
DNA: TGTGCCAGCAGCATTAGACCCTACAGCTCCTACAATGAGCAGTTCTTC
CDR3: CASSIRPYSSYNEQFF

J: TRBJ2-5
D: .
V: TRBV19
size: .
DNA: TGTGCCAGTAGTCAGGGGTCCCAAGAGACCCAGTACTTC
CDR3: CASSQGSQETQYF

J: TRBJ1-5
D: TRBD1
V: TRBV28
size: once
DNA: TGTGCCAGCAGCGTGGACAGGGTGGGTCAGCCCCAGCATTTT
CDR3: CASSVDRVGQPQHF

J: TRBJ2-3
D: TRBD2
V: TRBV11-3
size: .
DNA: TGTGCCAGCAGCTCTTGGGGGGGGACAGATACGCAGTATTTT
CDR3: CASSSWGGTDTQYF

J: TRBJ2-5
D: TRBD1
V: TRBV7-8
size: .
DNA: TGTGCCAGCAGCTTACCAAAACAGGGGATAGAGACCCAGTACTTC
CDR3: CASSLPKQGIETQYF

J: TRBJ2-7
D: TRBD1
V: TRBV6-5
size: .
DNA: TGTGCCAGCAGTCCACGACAGGGACAGCACTACGAGCAGTACTTC
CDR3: CASSPRQGQHYEQYF

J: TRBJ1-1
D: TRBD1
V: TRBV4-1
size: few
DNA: TGCGCCAGCAGCCAAGTTCAGGGGACAGGAAACACTGAAGCTTTCTTT
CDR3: CASSQVQGTGNTEAFF

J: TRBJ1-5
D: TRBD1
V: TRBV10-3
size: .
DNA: TGTGCCATCAGTGGACAGGGAGGCAATCAGCCCCAGCATTTT
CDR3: CAISGQGGNQPQHF

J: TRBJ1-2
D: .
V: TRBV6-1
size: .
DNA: TGTGCCAGCAGTGAAGTAGCACCGTCCTATGGCTACACCTTC
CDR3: CASSEVAPSYGYTF